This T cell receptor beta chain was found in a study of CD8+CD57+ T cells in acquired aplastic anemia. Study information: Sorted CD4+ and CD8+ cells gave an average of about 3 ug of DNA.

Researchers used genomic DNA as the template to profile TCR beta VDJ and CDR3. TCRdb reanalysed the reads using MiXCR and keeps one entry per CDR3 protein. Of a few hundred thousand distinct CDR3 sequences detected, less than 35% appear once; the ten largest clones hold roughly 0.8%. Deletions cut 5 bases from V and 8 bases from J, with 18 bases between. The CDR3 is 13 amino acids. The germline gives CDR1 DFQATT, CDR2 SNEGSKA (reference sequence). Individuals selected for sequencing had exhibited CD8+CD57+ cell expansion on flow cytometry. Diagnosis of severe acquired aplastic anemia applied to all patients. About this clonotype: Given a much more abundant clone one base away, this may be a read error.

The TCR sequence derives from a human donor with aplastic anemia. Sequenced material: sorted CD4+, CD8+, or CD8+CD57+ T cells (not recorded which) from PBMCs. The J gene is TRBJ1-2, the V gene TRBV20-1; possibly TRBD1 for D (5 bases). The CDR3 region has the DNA TGCAGTGCTGCGACCCGGGACTATCGGGGCTACACCTTC. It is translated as CSAATRDYRGYTF.